Listed here are 15 T cell receptor beta chains from one sample, sequenced in a study of blood T cell repertoires in COVID-19. Measured with immunoSEQ multiplex PCR; TCRdb has only the in-frame clones, and not every one. The sample shows roughly 200,000 clones, about 88% of them seen only once. Sequencing was performed on peripheral blood. These receptors all come from a man younger than 35 with active or convalescent COVID-19.

V and J are TRBV28 and TRBJ2-4; D is perhaps TRBD1 (6 bases). In germline, CDR1 is MDHEN, CDR2 SYDVKM. The V end was cut by 5 bases, the J end by 11 bases, with 16 bases between. The CDR3 consists of 13 residues. The CDR3 DNA reads as TGTGCCAGCAGTCCTACAACAGGGAATCTTCAGTACTTC. This translates into CASSPTTGNLQYF.

The chain employs TRBV4-2 and TRBJ1-2; D is possibly TRBD1 (5 bases). V was pared by 4 bases and J by 0 bases, with 21 bases between. The CDR3 length is 18 residues. Germline values: CDR1 LGHNA, CDR2 YNFKEQ. CDR3 coding DNA: TGTGCCAGCAGCCTCTACCGGGCGAGACAGTCGACTAACTATGGCTACACCTTC. Its protein is CASSLYRARQSTNYGYTF.

V gene TRBV7-8 combines with J gene TRBJ2-3, with 13 bases matching TRBD2. Unmatched junction bases numbered 10, after V lost 5 bases and J lost 14 bases. The CDR3 covers 14 residues. CDR1 and CDR2 from the germline V gene are SGHVS and FQNEAQ. The CDR3 DNA reads as TGTGCCAGCAGCACCCGGACTAGCGGGGGACCGGGGTATTTT. It translates to CASSTRTSGGPGYF. The full variable domain, in which reference TRBV7-8 and TRBJ2-3 provide the parts outside the CDR3, is GAGVSQSPRYKVAKRGQDVALRCDPISGHVSLFWYQQALGQGPEFLTYFQNEAQLDKSGLPSDRFFAERPEGSVSTLKIQRTQQEDSAVYLCASSTRTSGGPGYFGPGTRLTVL.

The gene calls are TRBV2 and TRBJ1-5; D gene unclear. Between the trimmed V and J ends, which lost 3 bases and 7 bases, there was a span of 7 bases. The CDR3 sequence is 12 residues long. CDR1 is SNHLY and CDR2 is FYNNEI in the germline V gene. The CDR3 bases are TGTGCCAGCAGTGAGGCGGTACAGCCCCAGCATTTT. It encodes CASSEAVQPQHF.

The chain links TRBV2 to TRBJ1-2; D is undetermined. V lost 0 bases to trimming and J lost 5 bases, with 19 bases between them. This CDR3 is built from 17 residues. Germline CDR1 SNHLY, CDR2 FYNNEI. The CDR3 DNA follows: TGTGCCAGCAGTGAAGCGTACCCGAGGACGGGAGGGTATGGCTACACCTTC. It translates to CASSEAYPRTGGYGYTF.

This clone was recorded a few times. The genes are TRBV7-8 and TRBJ1-5, with D perhaps matching TRBD1 (5 bases). The CDR3 spans 13 residues. Germline CDR1 is SGHVS and CDR2 is FQNEAQ. V lost 5 bases, J lost 6 bases, and 11 bases lay in between. The CDR3 DNA reads TGTGCCAGCAGCCAACAGGCAGGTCAGCCCCAGCATTTT. Translating gives CASSQQAGQPQHF.

The V gene is TRBV11-2, the J gene TRBJ2-7, with TRBD1 matching over 8 bases. Germline V gene lookup returns CDR1 SGHAT and CDR2 FQNNGV. V lost 6 bases to trimming and J lost 2 bases; unmatched junction nucleotides: 3. CDR3 length equals 13 residues. CDR3 amino acids: CASSLDRAYEQYF. The CDR3 DNA reads TGTGCCAGCAGTTTGGACAGGGCCTACGAGCAGTACTTC.

This chain joins TRBV5-1 and TRBJ2-1, with TRBD2 matching 8 bases. The V and J ends lost 0 bases and 3 bases, in that order; junction bases with no gene match: 2. The CDR3 contains 15 residues. CDR1 and CDR2 from the germline V gene are SGHRS and YFSETQ. The CDR3 here is CASSLGLASYNEQFF. In nucleotides, the CDR3 is TGCGCCAGCAGCTTGGGACTAGCGAGCTACAATGAGCAGTTCTTC.

This chain uses TRBV6-5 with TRBJ2-1; D possibly corresponds to TRBD2 (6 bases). Trimming pared 2 bases from V and 4 bases from J, leaving 6 bases between. The germline V gene has CDR1 MNHEY and CDR2 SVGAGI. The CDR3 runs 13 residues. CDR3 DNA sequence: TGTGCCAGCAGTTACGGGGGGTACAATGAGCAGTTCTTC. Its protein is CASSYGGYNEQFF.

This clone appeared a single time. J is TRBJ2-3 and V is TRBV19, with 11 bases fitting TRBD1. The CDR3 totals 16 residues. Germline V gene lookup returns CDR1 LNHDA and CDR2 SQIVND (reference sequence). The V gene end was trimmed by 3 bases and the J gene end by 5 bases; junction bases not matched to a gene: 7. The CDR3 here is CASSMVPGQGGDTQYF. The CDR3 nucleotides are TGTGCCAGTAGTATGGTTCCGGGACAGGGGGGAGATACGCAGTATTTT.

The chain links TRBV4-2 to TRBJ2-1; D is possibly TRBD2 (6 bases). CDR1 is LGHNA, CDR2 YNFKEQ, per germline. The CDR3 contains 17 residues. Trimming stripped 4 bases from V and 0 bases from J, with 16 bases between. As DNA, the CDR3 is TGTGCCAGCAGCCTTCAAGGAGGGGCCTCCTCCTACAATGAGCAGTTCTTC. This gives the protein CASSLQGGASSYNEQFF.

This chain uses TRBV11-1 with TRBJ2-1, with 13 positions matching TRBD2. The germline CDR1 and CDR2 sequences are SGHAT and FQDESV (reference sequence). J lost 8 bases, V lost 0 bases, and 7 bases had no gene match. CDR3 length: 17 amino acids. The CDR3 coding sequence is TGTGCCAGCAGCTTAGCGATTACTAGCGGGGGGGCCCATGAGCAGTTCTTC. This codes for CASSLAITSGGAHEQFF.

As to this clone: Other DNA sequences from this sample encode an identical CDR3 as well. V usage is TRBV7-2 and J usage is TRBJ1-1; no firm D call. CDR3 length equals 13 residues. Germline CDR1 is SGHTA and CDR2 is FQGNSA. Trimming took off 1 base at V and 3 bases at J, with 6 bases between the two ends. CDR3 nucleotides: TGTGCCAGCAGCTTAGGGACTTACACTGAAGCTTTCTTT. Translated: CASSLGTYTEAFF.

The rearrangement links TRBV5-1 to TRBJ1-5; weak D call: TRBD1 (5 bases). The V gene lost 3 bases and the J gene lost 4 bases, with 14 bases spanning the gap. Per germline, CDR1 SGHRS and CDR2 YFSETQ. The CDR3 contains 15 residues. CDR3 coding DNA: TGCGCCAGCAGCTACGAGGCAGGGAGGAATCAGCCCCAGCATTTT. Its protein product is CASSYEAGRNQPQHF.

This chain links TRBV6-1 with TRBJ2-2, with 12 bases that match TRBD2. The CDR3 consists of 17 residues. The V gene's germline CDR1 is MNHNS and CDR2 SASEGT. Trimming at V came to 2 bases and at J to 8 bases, leaving 9 bases not matched to a gene. The CDR3: CASSEILLAGGAGELFF. CDR3 DNA sequence: TGTGCCAGCAGTGAAATATTACTAGCGGGGGGCGCGGGGGAGCTGTTTTTT.